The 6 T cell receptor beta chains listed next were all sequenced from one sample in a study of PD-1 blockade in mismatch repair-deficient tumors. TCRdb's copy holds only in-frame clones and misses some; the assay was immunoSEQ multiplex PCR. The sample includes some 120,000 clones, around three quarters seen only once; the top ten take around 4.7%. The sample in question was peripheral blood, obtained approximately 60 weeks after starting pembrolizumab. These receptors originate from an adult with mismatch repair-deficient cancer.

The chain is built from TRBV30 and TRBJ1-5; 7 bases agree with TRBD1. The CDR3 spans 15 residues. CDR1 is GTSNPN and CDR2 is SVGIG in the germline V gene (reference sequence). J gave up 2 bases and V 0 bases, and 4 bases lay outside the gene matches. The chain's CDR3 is CAWSVLGQGNQPQHF. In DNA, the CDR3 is TGTGCCTGGAGTGTACTAGGACAGGGCAATCAGCCCCAGCATTTT. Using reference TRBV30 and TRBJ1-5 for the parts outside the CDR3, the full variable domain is SQTIHQWPATLVQPVGSPLSLECTVEGTSNPNLYWYRQAAGRGLQLLFYSVGIGQISSEVPQNLSASRPQDRQFILSSKKLLLSDSGFYLCAWSVLGQGNQPQHFGDGTRLSIL.

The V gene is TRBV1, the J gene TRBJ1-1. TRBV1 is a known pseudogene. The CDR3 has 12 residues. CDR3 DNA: TGCACCTTCCCGAAGTGGGACACTGAAGCTTTCTTT. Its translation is CTFPKWDTEAFF.

DNA of the CDR3: TGCGCCAGCAGCCAACAGGGGGGCACTGAAGCTTTCTTT. This encodes CASSQQGGTEAFF. V and J are TRBV10-2 and TRBJ1-1, with TRBD1 matching 8 bases. The CDR3 is made up of 13 amino acids. Germline V gene lookup returns CDR1 WSHSY and CDR2 SAAADI. The ends lost 6 bases at V and 4 bases at J; junction bases unmatched: 4.

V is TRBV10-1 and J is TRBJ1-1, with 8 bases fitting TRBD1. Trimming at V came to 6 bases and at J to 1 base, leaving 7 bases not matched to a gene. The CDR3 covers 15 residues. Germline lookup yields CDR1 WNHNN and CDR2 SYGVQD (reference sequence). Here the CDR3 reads CASSLDRDGNTEAFF. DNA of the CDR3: TGCGCCAGCAGCCTGGACAGGGATGGGAACACTGAAGCTTTCTTT.

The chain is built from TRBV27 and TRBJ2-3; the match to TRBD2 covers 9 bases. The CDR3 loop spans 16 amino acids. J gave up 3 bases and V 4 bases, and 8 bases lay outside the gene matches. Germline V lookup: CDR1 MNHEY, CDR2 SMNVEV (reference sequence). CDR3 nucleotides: TGTGCCAGCAGTTGGACTAGCGCCGGTTTGACAGATACGCAGTATTTT. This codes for CASSWTSAGLTDTQYF.

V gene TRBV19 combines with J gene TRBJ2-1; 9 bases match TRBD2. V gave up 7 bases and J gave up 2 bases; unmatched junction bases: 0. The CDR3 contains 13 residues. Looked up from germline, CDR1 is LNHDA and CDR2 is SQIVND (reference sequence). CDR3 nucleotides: TGTGCCAGTACTAGCGGGGCCTACAATGAGCAGTTCTTC. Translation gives CASTSGAYNEQFF. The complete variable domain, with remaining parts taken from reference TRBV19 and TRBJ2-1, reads DGGITQSPKYLFRKEGQNVTLSCEQNLNHDAMYWYRQDPGQGLRLIYYSQIVNDFQKGDIAEGYSVSREKKESFPLTVTSAQKNPTAFYLCASTSGAYNEQFFGPGTRLTVL.